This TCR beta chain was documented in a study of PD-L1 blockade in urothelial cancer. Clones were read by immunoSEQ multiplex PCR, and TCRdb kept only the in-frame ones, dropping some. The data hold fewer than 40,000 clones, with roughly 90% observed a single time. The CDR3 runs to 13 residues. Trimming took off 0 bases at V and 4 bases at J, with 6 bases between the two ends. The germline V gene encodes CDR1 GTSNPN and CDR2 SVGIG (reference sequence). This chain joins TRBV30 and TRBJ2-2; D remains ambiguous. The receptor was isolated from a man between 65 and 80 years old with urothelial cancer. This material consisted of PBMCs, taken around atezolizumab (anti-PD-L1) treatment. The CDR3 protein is CAWSVMATGELFF. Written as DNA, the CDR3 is TGTGCCTGGAGTGTAATGGCCACCGGGGAGCTGTTTTTT.